This record covers a single T cell receptor beta chain. Its antigen is unknown. This sample stems from a study of neoadjuvant nivolumab and ipilimumab in lung cancer. The study, taken as a whole, reports: From pretherapy to surgery, tumor richness and clonality rose with dual therapy. TCR clonality did not significantly correlate with pathologic tumor regression. TCR receptors were sequenced in few samples. Compared with tumor-adjacent uninvolved lung, resected tumors showed greater richness and clonality.

The repertoire was sequenced with immunoSEQ multiplex PCR; TCRdb's copy has only in-frame clones and lacks some. The sample contains roughly 7,300 clones, 75% to 90% of which appear only once. The starting material was tumor tissue, obtained after neoadjuvant nivolumab, alone or with ipilimumab, at or shortly before surgery. This receptor was obtained from an adult with non-small cell lung cancer.

The CDR3 here is CASSLSGTSSYNSPLHF. DNA for the CDR3: TGTGCCAGCAGTTTATCGGGCACGAGCTCCTATAATTCACCCCTCCACTTT. The chain has TRBV27 and TRBJ1-6; no definite D call. The ends were cut back, 0 bases at V and 0 bases at J, with 9 bases in the middle. Per the germline V gene, CDR1 is MNHEY and CDR2 is SMNVEV (reference sequence). This CDR3 comprises 17 residues.